The 16 T cell receptor beta chains below all came from one sample that was sequenced in a study of OX40 agonist ivuxolimab in advanced cancers. This table comes from immunoSEQ multiplex PCR, and its TCRdb copy is limited to in-frame clones, with some not included. The data hold 12,000 or so clones, with just over 85% observed a single time. Sequencing was performed on CD4+ or CD8+ T cells sorted from blood, taken in a trial of the OX40 agonist ivuxolimab. The receptors derive from an adult with an advanced solid tumor such as melanoma, head and neck, liver or kidney cancer.

The chain uses TRBV19 and TRBJ2-1, with D possibly called TRBD1 or TRBD2 (5 bases each). CDR3 length: 14 amino acids. V was cut by 1 base and J by 4 bases, with 8 bases left in between. Looked up from germline, CDR1 is LNHDA and CDR2 is SQIVND (reference sequence). The CDR3 region has the DNA TGTGCCAGTAGTATAGCGGGGACGTACAATGAGCAGTTCTTC. Translating gives CASSIAGTYNEQFF.

This clone was detected only a few times. The chain has TRBV27 and TRBJ1-2, with D tentatively TRBD1 (6 bases). Trimming removed 3 bases at V and 5 bases at J, with 16 bases between. Germline V lookup: CDR1 MNHEY, CDR2 SMNVEV (reference sequence). CDR3 length: 15 residues. The CDR3 reads CASSLDMQGNYGYTF. The CDR3 nucleotides read TGTGCCAGCAGTTTGGATATGCAGGGGAATTATGGCTACACCTTC.

The chain employs TRBV9 and TRBJ2-1, with unresolved D. The CDR3 totals 13 residues. Trimming cost V 0 bases and J 5 bases, with 6 bases left between them. The germline V gene has CDR1 SGDLS and CDR2 YYNGEE. CDR3 DNA sequence: TGTGCCAGCAGCGTAGAGATGAACAATGAGCAGTTCTTC. Translation gives CASSVEMNNEQFF. Full variable domain (rest looked up from reference TRBV9 and TRBJ2-1): DSGVTQTPKHLITATGQRVTLRCSPRSGDLSVYWYQQSLDQGLQFLIQYYNGEERAKGNILERFSAQQFPDLHSELNLSSLELGDSALYFCASSVEMNNEQFFGPGTRLTVL.

A few counts support this clone. The rearrangement links TRBV28 to TRBJ2-5; 7 nucleotides align to TRBD1. The germline V gene has CDR1 MDHEN and CDR2 SYDVKM. CDR3 length equals 14 residues. The junction had 4 bases not matched to a gene; V was cut back by 5 bases and J by 1 base. This chain's CDR3 is CASSPGQRQETQYF. CDR3 nucleotides: TGTGCCAGCAGTCCGGGACAGCGCCAAGAGACCCAGTACTTC.

This sequence joins TRBV4-3 and TRBJ1-3; D not resolved. Germline values: CDR1 LGHNA, CDR2 YSLEER. The CDR3 has 15 residues. Trimming shortened V by 0 bases and J by 1 base, and 7 bases separated the two germline ends. The CDR3 coding sequence is TGCGCCAGCAGCCAAGATCCGATATCTGGAAACACCATATATTTT. Amino acid sequence: CASSQDPISGNTIYF.

The CDR3 region has the DNA TGTGCCACTTCGACAGGCAACTATGGCTACACCTTC. Translated, it gives CATSTGNYGYTF. The chain combines TRBV5-6 with TRBJ1-2; perhaps TRBD1 as D (6 bases). The CDR3 has 12 amino acids. The V and J ends lost 9 bases and 2 bases respectively, with 11 bases between them. Germline CDR1 and CDR2: SGHDT and YYEEEE.

This chain connects TRBV10-3 to TRBJ2-1; D remains ambiguous. The CDR3 length is 15 residues. V shed 11 bases and J shed 4 bases, with 21 bases lying between them. CDR1 and CDR2 (germline): ENHRY, SYGVKD. This chain's CDR3 is CASPSASRKYNEQFF. The CDR3 region has the DNA TGTGCCTCACCAAGTGCCAGCCGAAAATACAATGAGCAGTTCTTC.

The chain has TRBV4-3 and TRBJ2-2, with D perhaps matching TRBD1 or TRBD2 (5 bases each). CDR1 is LGHNA, CDR2 YSLEER, per germline. The V end lost 0 bases, the J end lost 1 base, and 12 bases lay between the germline ends. The CDR3 is 17 residues long. The CDR3 loop is CASSQDPAGRNTGELFF. The CDR3 coding sequence is TGCGCCAGCAGCCAAGATCCGGCAGGGAGGAACACCGGGGAGCTGTTTTTT.

This sequence joins TRBV9 and TRBJ2-5, with D maybe TRBD2 (6 bases). V shed 3 bases and J shed 5 bases, with 11 bases lying between them. Germline-derived CDR1 and CDR2 are SGDLS and YYNGEE. The CDR3 length is 13 residues. The CDR3 spells CASSGGGGETQYF. The DNA for the CDR3 is TGTGCCAGCAGCGGTGGTGGGGGGGAGACCCAGTACTTC.

The chain employs TRBV28 and TRBJ2-1, with TRBD1 as a possible D gene (6 bases). Trimming removed 6 bases at V and 4 bases at J, with 19 bases between. CDR1 and CDR2 (germline): MDHEN, SYDVKM. The CDR3 totals 16 residues. The CDR3 is CASRAQGKAVYNEQFF. CDR3 bases: TGTGCCAGCAGAGCCCAGGGGAAAGCGGTTTACAATGAGCAGTTCTTC.

This clone was counted a single time. The rearrangement uses TRBV10-1 and TRBJ2-1; TRBD2 matches 8 bases. Germline V gene data show CDR1 as WNHNN and CDR2 as SYGVQD (reference sequence). V lost 6 bases to trimming and J lost 15 bases; unmatched junction nucleotides: 4. The CDR3 totals 10 residues. This CDR3 reads CASSSGSSFF. In DNA, the CDR3 is TGCGCCAGCAGCAGCGGGAGTTCGTTCTTC.

J is TRBJ1-1 and V is TRBV19; 10 nucleotides match TRBD1. Germline V CDR1 and CDR2: LNHDA, SQIVND (reference sequence). V gave up 7 bases and J gave up 7 bases; unmatched junction bases: 12. CDR3 length: 15 residues. CDR3 in amino acids: CASTLRGDRGHEAFF. CDR3 nucleotides: TGTGCCAGTACTCTTCGGGGAGACAGGGGGCATGAAGCTTTCTTT.

The rearrangement joins TRBV19 to TRBJ2-1, with 8 bases matching TRBD1. V lost 3 bases to trimming and J lost 0 bases; unmatched junction nucleotides: 7. The CDR3 runs 17 residues. Per the germline V gene, CDR1 is LNHDA and CDR2 is SQIVND (reference sequence). Here the CDR3 reads CASSMGYRGSSYNEQFF. The CDR3 DNA reads as TGTGCCAGTAGTATGGGTTACAGGGGGAGCTCCTACAATGAGCAGTTCTTC.

The chain links TRBV2 to TRBJ2-1; D gene unclear. Germline-derived CDR1 and CDR2 are SNHLY and FYNNEI. The CDR3 is made up of 11 amino acids. Trimming shortened V by 6 bases and J by 6 bases, and 6 bases separated the two germline ends. CDR3 in amino acids: CASRNPNEQFF. CDR3 nucleotides: TGTGCCAGCAGGAACCCCAATGAGCAGTTCTTC.

This clone came up a few times. This chain links TRBV19 with TRBJ2-7; TRBD1 might be the D (5 bases). Trimming removed 3 bases at V and 0 bases at J, with 15 bases between. The CDR3 runs to 16 residues. Per germline, CDR1 LNHDA and CDR2 SQIVND (reference sequence). The CDR3 nucleotides are TGTGCCAGTAGTATCAATCCGTCAGGGCTCTCCTACGAGCAGTACTTC. This encodes CASSINPSGLSYEQYF.

This chain connects TRBV6-5 to TRBJ2-7; D remains unclear. Germline loops: CDR1 MNHEY, CDR2 SVGAGI. The V end lost 2 bases, the J end lost 1 base, and 9 bases lay between the germline ends. The CDR3 runs 14 residues. In DNA form, the CDR3 reads TGTGCCAGCAGTTACCGCCCCGGATCCTACGAGCAGTACTTC. Its translation is CASSYRPGSYEQYF.